These 10 T cell receptor beta chains were all obtained from the same sample, sequenced in a study of cytomegalovirus exposure and HLA in healthy donors. It was with 60 Vbeta and 13 Jbeta primers that the PCR ran. TCRdb's table, derived via immunoSEQ multiplex PCR, lists solely in-frame clones and lacks some. The table records about 140,000 clones, 73% of them present only once. The sequenced sample was PBMCs. The receptors come from a human donor in good health.

The gene calls are TRBV7-3 and TRBJ2-7; no clear D. The V gene's germline CDR1 is SGHTA and CDR2 FQGTGA. This CDR3 has 13 amino acids. Trimming removed 5 bases from V and 2 bases from J, with 10 bases in between. The CDR3 here is CASSPAGTYEQYF. The CDR3, as DNA: TGTGCCAGCAGCCCAGCAGGTACCTACGAGCAGTACTTC. Looking up the rest from reference TRBV7-3 and TRBJ2-7 gives the full variable domain: GAGVSQTPSNKVTEKGKYVELRCDPISGHTALYWYRQSLGQGPEFLIYFQGTGAADDSGLPNDRFFAVRPEGSVSTLKIQRTERGDSAVYLCASSPAGTYEQYFGPGTRLTVT.

The CDR3 DNA sequence: TGTGCCAGCAGTGAAGGACAGGGAGAGGGTAATGAGCAGTTCTTC. It specifies CASSEGQGEGNEQFF. The V call is TRBV6-1, the J call TRBJ2-1; 7 nucleotides match TRBD1. The CDR3 runs to 15 residues. Trimming removed 1 base from V and 7 bases from J; junction bases left unmatched: 7. Germline assignment: CDR1 MNHNS and CDR2 SASEGT.

The V gene is TRBV2, the J gene TRBJ1-2, with 9 bases fitting TRBD1. Germline-derived CDR1 and CDR2 are SNHLY and FYNNEI. Trimming removed 9 bases from V and 6 bases from J; junction bases left unmatched: 14. The CDR3 runs 15 residues. In DNA form, the CDR3 reads TGTGCCAGTTCCCTACAGGGGGCCCTCGGAGATGGCTACACCTTC. This translates into CASSLQGALGDGYTF.

The CDR3 sequence is CASRTGRSSYNEQFF. For the CDR3, the DNA is TGTGCCAGCAGGACAGGGAGGAGCTCCTACAATGAGCAGTTCTTC. This chain uses TRBV6-1 with TRBJ2-1, with D possibly TRBD1 on 7 matching bases. Per germline, CDR1 MNHNS and CDR2 SASEGT. Trimming left V 6 bases short and J 0 bases short, with 12 bases between. The CDR3 length is 15 residues.

The CDR3 sequence: CASSFEATGELFF. CDR3 sequence (DNA): TGTGCCAGCAGTTTTGAGGCAACCGGGGAGCTGTTTTTT. V is TRBV6-1 and J is TRBJ2-2; D remains ambiguous. Trimming shortened V by 5 bases and J by 5 bases, and 9 bases separated the two germline ends. CDR1 is MNHNS, CDR2 SASEGT, per germline. The CDR3 is 13 residues long.

This clone was counted a single time. The chain recombines TRBV6-1 with TRBJ2-2; 7 bases are shared with TRBD1. The CDR3 runs to 13 residues. The ends lost 7 bases at V and 4 bases at J; junction bases unmatched: 3. Germline lookup yields CDR1 MNHNS and CDR2 SASEGT. Here the CDR3 reads CASKQGTTGELFF. CDR3 in DNA: TGTGCCAGCAAACAGGGGACCACCGGGGAGCTGTTTTTT.

V usage is TRBV15 and J usage is TRBJ1-2, with unresolved D. Germline V lookup: CDR1 LNHNV, CDR2 YYDKDF (reference sequence). The CDR3 has 12 residues. V lost 2 bases to trimming and J lost 8 bases, with 9 bases between them. The CDR3 region is CATSRRDDGYTF. In nucleotides, the CDR3 is TGTGCCACCAGCAGACGGGATGACGGCTACACCTTC.

The chain combines TRBV4-2 with TRBJ2-7; possible D gene TRBD2, 5 bases. Between the trimmed V and J ends, which lost 0 bases and 7 bases, there was a span of 10 bases. The CDR3 runs to 13 residues. The germline gives CDR1 LGHNA, CDR2 YNFKEQ. CDR3 nucleotides: TGTGCCAGCAGCCAAGAGAGGGTAAAGGAGCAGTACTTC. As protein: CASSQERVKEQYF.

The chain has TRBV5-5 and TRBJ1-5; 7 nucleotides line up with TRBD1. V was pared by 4 bases and J by 6 bases, with 7 bases of the junction left unmatched. The CDR3 covers 14 residues. Per germline, CDR1 SGHKS and CDR2 YYEKEE (reference sequence). Here the CDR3 reads CASSISGGSQPQHF. The CDR3 DNA follows: TGTGCCAGCAGCATCTCAGGGGGTTCTCAGCCCCAGCATTTT.

CDR3 region: CASSLFRQGLGEQYF. CDR3 bases: TGTGCCAGCAGTTTATTTAGGCAGGGGTTGGGCGAGCAGTACTTC. The chain combines TRBV28 with TRBJ2-7, with a possible D match to TRBD1 (6 bases). CDR1 and CDR2 (germline): MDHEN, SYDVKM. The CDR3 has 15 residues. The V and J ends lost 1 base and 6 bases respectively, with 16 bases between them.